The rows below give T cell receptor beta chains drawn from one sample of a study of technical replicates of blood from several donors. Profiling relied on immunoSEQ multiplex PCR, and the TCRdb table lists in-frame clones only, not all of them. The sample lists some 93,000 clones; 95% were seen once. Input material: T cells isolated from PBMCs. These receptors were obtained from a human donor in good health. CDR3s include the opening cysteine and the closing phenylalanine or tryptophan. Fields, in order: D gene, V gene, clone size, J gene, CDR3 protein, CDR3 DNA. A D gene is named only where the DNA matches it firmly. Size is omitted from some rows. Given values are once, few, many or a class for expanded clones.

D gene: NA; V gene: TRBV15; clone size: once; J gene: TRBJ1-1; CDR3 protein: CATLRDKNTEAFF; CDR3 DNA: TGTGCCACCCTTCGGGACAAGAACACTGAAGCTTTCTTT
D gene: TRBD1; V gene: TRBV4-2; clone size: once; J gene: TRBJ1-1; CDR3 protein: CASSRDSRQAFF; CDR3 DNA: TGTGCCAGCAGTCGGGACAGCAGACAAGCTTTCTTT
D gene: TRBD1; V gene: TRBV7-7; clone size: NA; J gene: TRBJ2-1; CDR3 protein: CASSPGTGDNEQFF; CDR3 DNA: TGTGCCAGCAGCCCGGGGACAGGGGACAATGAGCAGTTCTTC
D gene: TRBD1; V gene: TRBV6-5; clone size: NA; J gene: TRBJ2-7; CDR3 protein: CASSPGTGIYEQYF; CDR3 DNA: TGTGCCAGCAGCCCCGGGACAGGGATCTACGAGCAGTACTTC
D gene: NA; V gene: TRBV11-2; clone size: NA; J gene: TRBJ2-6; CDR3 protein: CASSHRAGGYSGANVLTF; CDR3 DNA: TGTGCCAGCAGCCACAGAGCAGGGGGGTACTCTGGGGCCAACGTCCTGACTTTC
D gene: NA; V gene: TRBV30; clone size: NA; J gene: TRBJ1-4; CDR3 protein: CAWALGEGGEKLFF; CDR3 DNA: TGTGCCTGGGCATTAGGGGAGGGAGGTGAAAAACTGTTTTTT
D gene: TRBD1; V gene: TRBV6-5; clone size: NA; J gene: TRBJ2-1; CDR3 protein: CASSFEATGGNEQFF; CDR3 DNA: TGTGCCAGCAGCTTCGAAGCAACAGGGGGCAATGAGCAGTTCTTC
D gene: TRBD1; V gene: TRBV4-1; clone size: NA; J gene: TRBJ2-1; CDR3 protein: CASSQVRQGYNEQFF; CDR3 DNA: TGCGCCAGCAGCCAAGTGAGACAGGGCTACAATGAGCAGTTCTTC
D gene: NA; V gene: TRBV23-1; clone size: NA; J gene: TRBJ2-2; CDR3 protein: CASSSRTGELFF; CDR3 DNA: TGCGCCAGCAGTAGCCGGACAGGGGAGCTGTTTTTT
D gene: NA; V gene: TRBV28; clone size: NA; J gene: TRBJ2-6; CDR3 protein: CASSSQGRGSGANVLTF; CDR3 DNA: TGTGCCAGCAGTTCACAGGGTCGTGGGTCTGGGGCCAACGTCCTGACTTTC
D gene: TRBD2; V gene: TRBV6-5; clone size: NA; J gene: TRBJ2-7; CDR3 protein: CASSGTSGKWGEQYF; CDR3 DNA: TGTGCCAGCAGTGGGACTAGCGGGAAATGGGGCGAGCAGTACTTC
D gene: TRBD1; V gene: TRBV4-2; clone size: NA; J gene: TRBJ1-5; CDR3 protein: CASSQDRTGREPQHF; CDR3 DNA: TGTGCCAGCAGCCAAGATCGGACAGGTCGCGAGCCCCAGCATTTT